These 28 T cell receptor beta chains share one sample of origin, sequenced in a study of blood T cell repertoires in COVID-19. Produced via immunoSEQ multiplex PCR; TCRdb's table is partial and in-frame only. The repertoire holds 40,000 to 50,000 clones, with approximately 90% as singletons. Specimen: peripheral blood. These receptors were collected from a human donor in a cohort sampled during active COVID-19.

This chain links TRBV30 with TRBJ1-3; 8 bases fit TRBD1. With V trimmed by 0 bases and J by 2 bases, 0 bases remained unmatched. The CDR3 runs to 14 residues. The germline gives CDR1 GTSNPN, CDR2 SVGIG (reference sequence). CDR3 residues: CAWSVTGAGNTIYF. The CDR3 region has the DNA TGTGCCTGGAGTGTGACAGGGGCTGGAAACACCATATATTTT.

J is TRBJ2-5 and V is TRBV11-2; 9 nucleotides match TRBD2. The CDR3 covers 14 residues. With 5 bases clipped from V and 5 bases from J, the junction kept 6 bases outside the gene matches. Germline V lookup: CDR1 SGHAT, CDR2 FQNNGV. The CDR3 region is CASSPGTSFETQYF. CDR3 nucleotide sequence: TGTGCCAGCAGCCCCGGGACTAGCTTTGAGACCCAGTACTTC.

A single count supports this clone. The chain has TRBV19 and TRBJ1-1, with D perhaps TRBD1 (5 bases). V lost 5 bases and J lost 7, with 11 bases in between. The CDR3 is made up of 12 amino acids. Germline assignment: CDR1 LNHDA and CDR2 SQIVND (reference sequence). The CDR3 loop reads CASSSGILEAFF. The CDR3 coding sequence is TGTGCCAGTAGTTCAGGGATCCTTGAAGCTTTCTTT.

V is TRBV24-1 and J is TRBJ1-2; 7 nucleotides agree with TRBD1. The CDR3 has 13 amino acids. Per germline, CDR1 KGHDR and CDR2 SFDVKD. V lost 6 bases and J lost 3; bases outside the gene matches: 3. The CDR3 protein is CATSPGGDYGYTF. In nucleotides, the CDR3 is TGTGCCACCAGTCCAGGGGGAGACTATGGCTACACCTTC.

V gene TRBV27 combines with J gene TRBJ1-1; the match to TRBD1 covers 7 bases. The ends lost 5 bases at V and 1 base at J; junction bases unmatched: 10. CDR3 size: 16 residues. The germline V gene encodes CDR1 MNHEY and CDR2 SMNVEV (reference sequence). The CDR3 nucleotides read TGTGCCAGCAGTACAATAAGGGGGCTAGCGAACACTGAAGCTTTCTTT. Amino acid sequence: CASSTIRGLANTEAFF.

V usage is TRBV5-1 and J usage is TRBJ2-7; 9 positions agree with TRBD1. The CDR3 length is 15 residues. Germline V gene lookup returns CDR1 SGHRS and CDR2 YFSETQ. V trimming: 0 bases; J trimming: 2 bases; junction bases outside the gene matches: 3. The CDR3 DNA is TGCGCCAGCAGCTTGGGGACAGGGGAAACCTACGAGCAGTACTTC. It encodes CASSLGTGETYEQYF.

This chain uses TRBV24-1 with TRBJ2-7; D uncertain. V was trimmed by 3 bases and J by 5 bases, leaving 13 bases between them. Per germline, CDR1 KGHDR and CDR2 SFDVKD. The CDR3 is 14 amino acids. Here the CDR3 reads CATSDRDVQNEQYF. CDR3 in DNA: TGTGCCACCAGTGATCGAGATGTCCAAAACGAGCAGTACTTC.

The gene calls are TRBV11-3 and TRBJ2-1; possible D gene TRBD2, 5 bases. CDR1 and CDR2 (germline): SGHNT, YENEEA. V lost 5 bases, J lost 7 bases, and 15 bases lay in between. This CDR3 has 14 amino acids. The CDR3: CASSPGRSGNEQFF. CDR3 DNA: TGTGCCAGCAGCCCCGGCAGATCGGGGAATGAGCAGTTCTTC. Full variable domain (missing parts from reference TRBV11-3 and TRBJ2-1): EAGVVQSPRYKIIEKKQPVAFWCNPISGHNTLYWYLQNLGQGPELLIRYENEEAVDDSQLPKDRFSAERLKGVDSTLKIQPAELGDSAVYLCASSPGRSGNEQFFGPGTRLTVL.

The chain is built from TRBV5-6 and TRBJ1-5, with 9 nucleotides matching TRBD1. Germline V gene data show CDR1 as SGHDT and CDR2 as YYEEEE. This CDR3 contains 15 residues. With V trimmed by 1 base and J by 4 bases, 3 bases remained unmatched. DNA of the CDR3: TGTGCCAGCAGCTTGTGGGACAGGGATAATCAGCCCCAGCATTTT. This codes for CASSLWDRDNQPQHF.

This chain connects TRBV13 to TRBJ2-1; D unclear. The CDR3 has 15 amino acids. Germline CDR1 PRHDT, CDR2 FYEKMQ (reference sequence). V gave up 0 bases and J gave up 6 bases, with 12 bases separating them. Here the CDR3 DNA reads TGTGCCAGCAGCTTAGGCCGCGGAAGCCTCAATGAGCAGTTCTTC. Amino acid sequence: CASSLGRGSLNEQFF.

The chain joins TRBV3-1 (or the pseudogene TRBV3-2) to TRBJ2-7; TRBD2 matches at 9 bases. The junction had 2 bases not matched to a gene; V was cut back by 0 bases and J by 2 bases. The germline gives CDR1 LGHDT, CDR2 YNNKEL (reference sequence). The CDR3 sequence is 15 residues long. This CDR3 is CASSQELAGPYEQYF. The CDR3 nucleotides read TGTGCCAGCAGCCAAGAACTAGCGGGTCCCTACGAGCAGTACTTC.

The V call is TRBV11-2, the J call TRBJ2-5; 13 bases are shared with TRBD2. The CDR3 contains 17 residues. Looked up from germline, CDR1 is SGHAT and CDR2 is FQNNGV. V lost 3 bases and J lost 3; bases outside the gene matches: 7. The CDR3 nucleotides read TGTGCCAGCAGCTTCTACGGACTAGCGGGAGAAAAAGAGACCCAGTACTTC. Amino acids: CASSFYGLAGEKETQYF.

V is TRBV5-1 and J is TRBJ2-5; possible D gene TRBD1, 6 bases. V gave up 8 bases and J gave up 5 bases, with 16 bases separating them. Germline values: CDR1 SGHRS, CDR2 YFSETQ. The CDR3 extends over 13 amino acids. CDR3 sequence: CASNTGNDETQYF. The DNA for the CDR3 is TGCGCCAGTAACACAGGGAACGACGAGACCCAGTACTTC.

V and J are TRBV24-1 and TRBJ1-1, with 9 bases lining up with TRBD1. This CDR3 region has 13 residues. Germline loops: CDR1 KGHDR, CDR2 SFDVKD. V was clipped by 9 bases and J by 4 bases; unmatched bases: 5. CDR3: CATQPTGGTEAFF. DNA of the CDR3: TGTGCCACCCAACCGACAGGGGGCACTGAAGCTTTCTTT.

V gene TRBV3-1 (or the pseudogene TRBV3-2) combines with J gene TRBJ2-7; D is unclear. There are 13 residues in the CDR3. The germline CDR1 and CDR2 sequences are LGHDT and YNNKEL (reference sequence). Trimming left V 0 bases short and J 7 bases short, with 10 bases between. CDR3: CASSQDRAREQYF. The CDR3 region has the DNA TGTGCCAGCAGCCAAGATAGAGCGCGGGAGCAGTACTTC.

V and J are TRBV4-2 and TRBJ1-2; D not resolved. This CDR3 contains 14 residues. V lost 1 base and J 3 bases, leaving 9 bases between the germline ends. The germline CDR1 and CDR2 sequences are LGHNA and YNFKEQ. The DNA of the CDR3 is TGTGCCAGCAGCCAAGCCCCGGGTGACTATGGCTACACCTTC. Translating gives CASSQAPGDYGYTF.

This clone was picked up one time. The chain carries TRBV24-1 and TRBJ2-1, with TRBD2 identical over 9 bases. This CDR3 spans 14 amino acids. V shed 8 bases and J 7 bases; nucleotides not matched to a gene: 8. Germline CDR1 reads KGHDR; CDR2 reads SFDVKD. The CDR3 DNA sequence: TGTGCCACCACCGCAGCGGGAGGTTTAAATGAGCAGTTCTTC. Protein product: CATTAAGGLNEQFF.

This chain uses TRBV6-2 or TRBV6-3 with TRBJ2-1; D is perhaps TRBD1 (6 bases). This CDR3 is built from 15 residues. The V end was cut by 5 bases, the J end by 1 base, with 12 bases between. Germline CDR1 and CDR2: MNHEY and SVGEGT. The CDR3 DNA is TGTGCCAGCAGTAACAGGGACGGTTCCTACAATGAGCAGTTCTTC. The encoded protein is CASSNRDGSYNEQFF.

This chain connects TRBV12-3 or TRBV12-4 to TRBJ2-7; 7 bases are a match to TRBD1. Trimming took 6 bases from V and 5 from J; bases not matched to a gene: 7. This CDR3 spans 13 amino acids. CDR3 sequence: CASSQDRINEQYF. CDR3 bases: TGTGCCAGCAGCCAGGACAGGATCAACGAGCAGTACTTC.

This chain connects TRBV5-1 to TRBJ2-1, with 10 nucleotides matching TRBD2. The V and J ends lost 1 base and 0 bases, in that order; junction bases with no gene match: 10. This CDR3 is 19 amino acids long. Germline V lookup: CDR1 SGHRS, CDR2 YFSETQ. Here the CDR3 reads CASSLPPGLAISSYNEQFF. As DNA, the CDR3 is TGCGCCAGCAGCTTGCCGCCGGGACTAGCGATCAGCTCCTACAATGAGCAGTTCTTC. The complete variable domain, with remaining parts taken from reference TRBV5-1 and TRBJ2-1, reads KAGVTQTPRYLIKTRGQQVTLSCSPISGHRSVSWYQQTPGQGLQFLFEYFSETQRNKGNFPGRFSGRQFSNSRSEMNVSTLELGDSALYLCASSLPPGLAISSYNEQFFGPGTRLTVL.

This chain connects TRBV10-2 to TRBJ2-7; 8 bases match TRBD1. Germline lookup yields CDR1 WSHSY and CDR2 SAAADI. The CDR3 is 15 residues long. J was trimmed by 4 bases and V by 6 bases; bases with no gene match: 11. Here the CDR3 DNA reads TGCGCCAGCAGCCACCAGGGACAGGCGAGTTACGAGCAGTACTTC. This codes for CASSHQGQASYEQYF.

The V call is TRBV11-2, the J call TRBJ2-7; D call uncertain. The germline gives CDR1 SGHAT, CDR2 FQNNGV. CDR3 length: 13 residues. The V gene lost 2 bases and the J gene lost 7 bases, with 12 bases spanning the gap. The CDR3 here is CASSLLLGGEQYF. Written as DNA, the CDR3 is TGTGCCAGCAGCTTACTCTTAGGCGGTGAGCAGTACTTC.

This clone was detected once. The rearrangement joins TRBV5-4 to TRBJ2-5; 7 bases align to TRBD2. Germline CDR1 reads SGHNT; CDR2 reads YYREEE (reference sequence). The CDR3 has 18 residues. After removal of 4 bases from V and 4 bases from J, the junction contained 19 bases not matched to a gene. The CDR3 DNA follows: TGTGCCAGCAGCCTGGGGCTAGCGGAACGGGAGACACGAGAGACCCAGTACTTC. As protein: CASSLGLAERETRETQYF. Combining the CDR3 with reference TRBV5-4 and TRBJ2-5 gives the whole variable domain ETGVTQSPTHLIKTRGQQVTLRCSSQSGHNTVSWYQQALGQGPQFIFQYYREEENGRGNFPPRFSGLQFPNYSSELNVNALELDDSALYLCASSLGLAERETRETQYFGPGTRLLVL.

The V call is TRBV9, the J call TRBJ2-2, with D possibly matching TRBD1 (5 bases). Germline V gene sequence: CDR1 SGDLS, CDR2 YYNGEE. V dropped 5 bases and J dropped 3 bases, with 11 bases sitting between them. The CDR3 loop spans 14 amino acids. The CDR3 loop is CASRTDTYTGELFF. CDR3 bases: TGTGCCAGCAGAACGGACACCTACACCGGGGAGCTGTTTTTT.

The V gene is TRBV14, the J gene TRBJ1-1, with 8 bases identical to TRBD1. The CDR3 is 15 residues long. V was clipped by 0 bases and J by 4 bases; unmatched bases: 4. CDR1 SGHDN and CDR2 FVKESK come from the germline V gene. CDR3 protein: CASSQDHRGVTEAFF. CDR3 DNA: TGTGCCAGCAGCCAAGATCACAGGGGGGTCACTGAAGCTTTCTTT.

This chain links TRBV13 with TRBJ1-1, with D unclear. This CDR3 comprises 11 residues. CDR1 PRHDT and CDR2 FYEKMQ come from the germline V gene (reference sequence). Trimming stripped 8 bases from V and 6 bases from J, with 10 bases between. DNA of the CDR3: TGTGCCAGCTTCAGGTTCCCTGAAGCTTTCTTT. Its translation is CASFRFPEAFF.

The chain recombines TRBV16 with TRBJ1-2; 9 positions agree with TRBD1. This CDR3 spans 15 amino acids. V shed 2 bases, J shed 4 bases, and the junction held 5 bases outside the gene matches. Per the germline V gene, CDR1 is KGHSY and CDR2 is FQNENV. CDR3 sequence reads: CASSQPGTGTYGYTF. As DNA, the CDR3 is TGTGCCAGCAGCCAACCCGGGACAGGGACCTATGGCTACACCTTC.

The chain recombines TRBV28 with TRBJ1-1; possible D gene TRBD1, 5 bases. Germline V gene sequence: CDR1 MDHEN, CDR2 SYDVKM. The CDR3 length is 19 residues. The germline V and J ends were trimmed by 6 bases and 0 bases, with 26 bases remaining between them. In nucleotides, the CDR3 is TGTGCCAGCAGCCTGTCTCTCGGCGGGGCCAGGAGACTGAACACTGAAGCTTTCTTT. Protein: CASSLSLGGARRLNTEAFF.